What follows are 19 T cell receptor beta chains derived from one specimen sequenced in a study of OX40 agonist ivuxolimab in advanced cancers. TCRdb keeps only in-frame clones here, not all; method: immunoSEQ multiplex PCR. The data show some 15,000 clones, over 60% seen once. The material sequenced was CD4+ or CD8+ T cells sorted from blood, taken in a trial of the OX40 agonist ivuxolimab. The receptors come from an adult with an advanced solid tumor such as melanoma, head and neck, liver or kidney cancer.

This chain uses TRBV15 with TRBJ1-1, with 10 nucleotides matching TRBD1. Per the germline V gene, CDR1 is LNHNV and CDR2 is YYDKDF (reference sequence). V shed 1 base and J 6 bases; nucleotides not matched to a gene: 8. The CDR3 sequence is 16 residues long. CDR3 coding DNA: TGTGCCACCAGCAGAGGTGACAGGGGGCGAAACGCTGAAGCTTTCTTT. Its translation is CATSRGDRGRNAEAFF.

In its sample, this clone was seen once. The chain joins TRBV7-9 to TRBJ2-1; D may be TRBD2 (6 bases). The V gene lost 1 base and the J gene lost 9 bases, with 10 bases spanning the gap. This CDR3 has 13 amino acids. In germline, CDR1 is SEHNR, CDR2 FQNEAQ (reference sequence). The chain's CDR3 is CASSLDGGIEQFF. CDR3 coding DNA: TGTGCCAGCAGCTTAGACGGCGGGATTGAGCAGTTCTTC.

This clone was observed once. V is TRBV5-4 and J is TRBJ2-2; D is undetermined. In germline, CDR1 is SGHNT, CDR2 YYREEE (reference sequence). This CDR3 spans 12 amino acids. The V end lost 5 bases, the J end lost 6 bases, and 8 bases lay between the germline ends. The CDR3 spells CASSTEPGELFF. CDR3 DNA sequence: TGTGCCAGCAGTACGGAGCCCGGGGAGCTGTTTTTT.

The chain links TRBV25-1 to TRBJ1-4; D ambiguous. CDR1 MGHDK and CDR2 SYGVNS come from the germline V gene. This CDR3 spans 13 amino acids. V was pared by 0 bases and J by 7 bases, with 6 bases between. This CDR3 is CASSEYRAEKLFF. The DNA of the CDR3 is TGTGCCAGCAGTGAATATAGAGCTGAAAAACTGTTTTTT.

The rearrangement links TRBV19 to TRBJ2-7; 7 positions match TRBD1. This CDR3 is 14 amino acids long. Losses at the gene ends were 8 bases for V and 2 bases for J; bases not matched to a gene: 9. Germline V gives CDR1 LNHDA, CDR2 SQIVND (reference sequence). For the CDR3, the DNA is TGTGCCAGTGCGGAACAGGGGCAGCCCTACGAGCAGTACTTC. Its protein product is CASAEQGQPYEQYF.

This clone showed up just a few times. The rearrangement joins TRBV15 to TRBJ2-1; 10 bases line up with TRBD1. The germline CDR1 and CDR2 sequences are LNHNV and YYDKDF (reference sequence). The J segment lost 8 bases and the V segment lost 8 bases, leaving 9 bases of the junction unmatched. CDR3 length: 14 amino acids. This chain's CDR3 is CATGAGQGVDEQFF. CDR3 DNA: TGTGCCACCGGGGCCGGACAGGGGGTGGATGAGCAGTTCTTC. Full variable domain (remainder filled in from reference TRBV15 and TRBJ2-1): DAMVIQNPRYQVTQFGKPVTLSCSQTLNHNVMYWYQQKSSQAPKLLFHYYDKDFNNEADTPDNFQSRRPNTSFCFLDIRSPGLGDTAMYLCATGAGQGVDEQFFGPGTRLTVL.

This clone was counted once. This chain links TRBV19 with TRBJ2-2; D remains ambiguous. V dropped 1 base and J dropped 1 base, with 1 base sitting between them. Germline V gives CDR1 LNHDA, CDR2 SQIVND (reference sequence). The CDR3 sequence is 13 residues long. DNA for the CDR3: TGTGCCAGTAGTATAGGGAACACCGGGGAGCTGTTTTTT. It specifies CASSIGNTGELFF.

The gene calls are TRBV2 and TRBJ2-4; 10 nucleotides align to TRBD2. The CDR3 is made up of 17 amino acids. From germline, CDR1 is SNHLY and CDR2 FYNNEI. V shed 8 bases and J 0 bases; nucleotides not matched to a gene: 10. CDR3 protein: CASGGTRLAGAKNIQYF. The CDR3 bases are TGTGCCAGCGGGGGGACAAGACTAGCGGGAGCCAAAAACATTCAGTACTTC.

This chain uses TRBV7-3 with TRBJ2-7; TRBD2 matches at 7 bases. V lost 0 bases to trimming and J lost 4 bases; unmatched junction nucleotides: 6. The CDR3 has 15 amino acids. Germline V gene sequence: CDR1 SGHTA, CDR2 FQGTGA. The CDR3 sequence is CASSLTSGAGYEQYF. The CDR3 bases are TGTGCCAGCAGCTTAACGAGCGGGGCAGGATACGAGCAGTACTTC.

The V call is TRBV6-5, the J call TRBJ2-3, with a possible D match to TRBD2 (6 bases). Germline CDR1 reads MNHEY; CDR2 reads SVGAGI. V lost 2 bases, J lost 0 bases, and 12 bases lay in between. The CDR3 has 16 residues. CDR3 sequence reads: CASSYARTTSTDTQYF. DNA of the CDR3: TGTGCCAGCAGTTACGCCCGGACTACTAGCACAGATACGCAGTATTTT.

V gene TRBV6-5 combines with J gene TRBJ1-1; D may be TRBD1 (5 bases). V shed 6 bases and J shed 1 base, with 12 bases lying between them. In germline, CDR1 is MNHEY, CDR2 SVGAGI. The CDR3 sequence is 14 residues long. CDR3 amino acids: CASRTDSQNTEAFF. The CDR3 DNA is TGTGCCAGCAGAACCGACAGCCAGAACACTGAAGCTTTCTTT.

The rearrangement uses TRBV6-6 and TRBJ2-5; 9 bases match TRBD1. The last part of the DNA fits TRBJ2-7 better; the J call may be wrong. The germline V gene encodes CDR1 MNHNY and CDR2 SVGAGI (reference sequence). The CDR3 runs 16 residues. The DNA for the CDR3 is TGTGCCAGCAGTTACGCGGCGGGGACAGGGTTATACGAGCAGTACTTC. Its protein product is CASSYAAGTGLYEQYF.

The rearrangement links TRBV7-9 to TRBJ2-1; 13 bases match TRBD2. The CDR3 runs to 16 residues. V dropped 5 bases and J dropped 3; count of bases not matched to a gene: 4. In germline, CDR1 is SEHNR, CDR2 FQNEAQ (reference sequence). The CDR3 DNA reads TGTGCCAGCAGCGTCGGGACTAGCGGGATCTACAATGAGCAGTTCTTC. The encoded protein is CASSVGTSGIYNEQFF.

The chain links TRBV6-4 to TRBJ1-1, with D unresolved. Trimming left V 0 bases short and J 4 bases short, with 6 bases between. Germline lookup yields CDR1 MRHNA and CDR2 SNTAGT. This CDR3 contains 13 residues. CDR3 DNA sequence: TGTGCCAGCAGTGACTCGTTGATCACTGAAGCTTTCTTT. Translated, it gives CASSDSLITEAFF.

The chain links TRBV5-4 to TRBJ2-7, with no clear D. CDR3 length: 12 amino acids. CDR1 is SGHNT and CDR2 is YYREEE in the germline V gene (reference sequence). Deletions cut 3 bases from V and 6 bases from J, with 10 bases between. The CDR3 sequence is CASSSGVLEQYF. The CDR3, as DNA: TGTGCCAGCAGCTCAGGAGTCCTCGAGCAGTACTTC.

The rearrangement links TRBV6-6 to TRBJ2-7; TRBD1 matches at 8 bases. This CDR3 region has 13 residues. The V and J ends lost 5 bases and 7 bases, in that order; junction bases with no gene match: 7. In germline, CDR1 is MNHNY, CDR2 SVGAGI (reference sequence). The CDR3 protein is CASSPQTGVEQYF. CDR3 DNA: TGTGCCAGCAGTCCCCAGACAGGGGTTGAGCAGTACTTC.

V gene TRBV28 combines with J gene TRBJ2-1, with 9 bases that match TRBD1. This CDR3 is 15 amino acids long. The germline CDR1 and CDR2 sequences are MDHEN and SYDVKM. V shed 8 bases, J shed 3 bases, and the junction held 8 bases outside the gene matches. CDR3 DNA: TGTGCCAGCGTAACCCGGGACAGGGACTACAATGAGCAGTTCTTC. It encodes CASVTRDRDYNEQFF.

This chain joins TRBV30 and TRBJ2-5; unclear D gene. Looked up from germline, CDR1 is GTSNPN and CDR2 is SVGIG (reference sequence). There are 12 residues in the CDR3. V dropped 4 bases and J dropped 4 bases, with 10 bases sitting between them. Here the CDR3 DNA reads TGTGCCTGGAACCCCCTCGGAGAGACCCAGTACTTC. This codes for CAWNPLGETQYF.

The chain carries TRBV7-6 and TRBJ2-1; perhaps TRBD2 as D (6 bases). In germline, CDR1 is SGHVS, CDR2 FNYEAQ. The CDR3 length is 15 residues. Trimming removed 3 bases at V and 5 bases at J, with 14 bases between. This CDR3 reads CASSLGDSKDNEQFF. As DNA, the CDR3 is TGTGCCAGCAGCTTGGGGGACTCTAAGGACAATGAGCAGTTCTTC. Full variable domain (remainder filled in from reference TRBV7-6 and TRBJ2-1): GAGVSQSPRYKVTKRGQDVALRCDPISGHVSLYWYRQALGQGPEFLTYFNYEAQQDKSGLPNDRFSAERPEGSISTLTIQRTEQRDSAMYRCASSLGDSKDNEQFFGPGTRLTVL.